This T cell receptor (beta chain) was captured by sequencing in a study of spatial heterogeneity in lung cancer. TCR cDNA molecules each carried a unique molecular identifier. MiXCR, run by TCRdb on the 5' RACE reads, gives a single entry per CDR3 protein. The sample includes about 92,000 distinct CDR3 sequences, 12% of them seen just once. Time point given: sample taken at primary tumor resection. Unsorted whole RNA of tumor, nontumor lung or frozen PBMC was sequenced. CDR3 length: 17 residues. Trimming stripped 4 bases from V and 2 bases from J, with 17 bases between. The germline gives CDR1 SEHNR, CDR2 FQNEAQ (reference sequence).

Sequencing was performed on PBMCs, taken at surgery. The rearrangement links TRBV7-9 to TRBJ2-2; no definite D call. The receptor comes from a male donor with early-stage non-small cell lung cancer. The CDR3 sequence is CASSSRPSQLNTGELFF. The CDR3 DNA reads TGTGCCAGCAGCTCCCGTCCGTCGCAGTTAAACACCGGGGAGCTGTTTTTT.